The entry that follows covers one T cell receptor beta chain sequence. Its target is unknown. Primers included in the PCR were 60 Vbeta and 13 Jbeta primers. TCRdb's table, derived via immunoSEQ multiplex PCR, lists solely in-frame clones and lacks some. The sample has about 75,000 clones, and its top ten clones hold less than 5%. CDR1 and CDR2 from the germline V gene are SEHNR and FQNEAQ (reference sequence). CDR3 length: 16 amino acids. Trimming stripped 0 bases from V and 1 base from J, with 12 bases between. The data derive from a study of cytomegalovirus exposure and HLA in healthy donors. Study at large: From roughly 180 million T cells, an earlier analysis saw 110 million or so unique TCR beta sequences.

Study results and caveats: There were some public TCRs occurring in many donors, but most TCR sequences were rare. TCR beta V- and J-gene trimming, according to a later analysis, was linked to a missense DCLRE1C variant. Certain indistinguishable V segments, among them TRBV6-2 and TRBV6-3, were excluded.

This clonotype originated in a man between 18 and 35 years old in good health and CMV-seropositive. The chain joins TRBV7-9 to TRBJ1-1; the D gene is possibly TRBD1 (6 bases). Sequenced sample: PBMCs. CDR3 in amino acids: CASSLARGLTNTEAFF. CDR3 nucleotide sequence: TGTGCCAGCAGCTTAGCGCGGGGGCTAACGAACACTGAAGCTTTCTTT.